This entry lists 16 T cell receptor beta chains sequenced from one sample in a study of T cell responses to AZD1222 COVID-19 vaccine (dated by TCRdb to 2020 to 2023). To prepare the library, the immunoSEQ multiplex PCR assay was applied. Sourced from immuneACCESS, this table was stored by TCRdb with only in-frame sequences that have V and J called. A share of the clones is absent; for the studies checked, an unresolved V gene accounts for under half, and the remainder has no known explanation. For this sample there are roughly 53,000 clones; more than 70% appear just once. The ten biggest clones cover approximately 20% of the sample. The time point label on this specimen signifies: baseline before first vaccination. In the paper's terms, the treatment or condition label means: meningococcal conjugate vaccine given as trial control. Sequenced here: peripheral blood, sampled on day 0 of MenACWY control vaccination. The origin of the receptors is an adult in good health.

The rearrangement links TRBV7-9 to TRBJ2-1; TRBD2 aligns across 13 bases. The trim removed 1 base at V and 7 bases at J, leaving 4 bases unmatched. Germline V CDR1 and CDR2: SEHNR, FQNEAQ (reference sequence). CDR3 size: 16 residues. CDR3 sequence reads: CASSLGTSGRVNEQFF. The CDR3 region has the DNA TGTGCCAGCAGCTTAGGGACTAGCGGGAGAGTGAATGAGCAGTTCTTC. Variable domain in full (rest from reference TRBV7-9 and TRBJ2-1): DTGVSQNPRHKITKRGQNVTFRCDPISEHNRLYWYRQTLGQGPEFLTYFQNEAQLEKSRLLSDRFSAERPKGSFSTLEIQRTEQGDSAMYLCASSLGTSGRVNEQFFGPGTRLTVL.

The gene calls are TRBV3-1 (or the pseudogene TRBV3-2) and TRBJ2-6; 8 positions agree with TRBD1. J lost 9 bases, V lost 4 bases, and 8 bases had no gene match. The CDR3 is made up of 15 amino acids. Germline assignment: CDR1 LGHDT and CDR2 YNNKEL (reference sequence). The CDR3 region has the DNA TGTGCCAGCAGCCTACGGACAGGGTTCGACAACGTCCTGACTTTC. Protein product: CASSLRTGFDNVLTF.

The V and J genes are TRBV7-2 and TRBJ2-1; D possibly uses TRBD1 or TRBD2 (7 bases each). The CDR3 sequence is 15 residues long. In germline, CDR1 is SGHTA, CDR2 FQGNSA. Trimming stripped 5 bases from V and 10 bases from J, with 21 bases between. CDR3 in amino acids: CASSPKSGGGGEQFF. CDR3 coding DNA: TGTGCCAGCAGCCCCAAGTCGGGGGGAGGGGGCGAGCAGTTCTTC.

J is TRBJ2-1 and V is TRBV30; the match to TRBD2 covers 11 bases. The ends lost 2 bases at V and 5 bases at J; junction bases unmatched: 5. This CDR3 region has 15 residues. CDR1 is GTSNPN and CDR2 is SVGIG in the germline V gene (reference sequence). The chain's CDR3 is CAWSRGTSGNNEQFF. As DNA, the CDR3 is TGTGCCTGGAGTAGGGGGACTAGCGGCAACAATGAGCAGTTCTTC.

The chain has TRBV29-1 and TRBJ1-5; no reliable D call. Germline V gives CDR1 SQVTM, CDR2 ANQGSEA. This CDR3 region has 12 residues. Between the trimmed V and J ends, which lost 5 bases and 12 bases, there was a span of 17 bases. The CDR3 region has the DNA TGCAGCGTTTTTACACGCCGTGGTGGCCAGCATTTT. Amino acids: CSVFTRRGGQHF.

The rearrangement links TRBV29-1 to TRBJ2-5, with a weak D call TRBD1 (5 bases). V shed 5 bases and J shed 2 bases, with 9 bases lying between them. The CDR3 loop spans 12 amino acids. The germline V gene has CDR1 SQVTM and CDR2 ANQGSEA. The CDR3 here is CSVSRDQETQYF. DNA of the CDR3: TGCAGCGTTAGCAGGGATCAAGAGACCCAGTACTTC.

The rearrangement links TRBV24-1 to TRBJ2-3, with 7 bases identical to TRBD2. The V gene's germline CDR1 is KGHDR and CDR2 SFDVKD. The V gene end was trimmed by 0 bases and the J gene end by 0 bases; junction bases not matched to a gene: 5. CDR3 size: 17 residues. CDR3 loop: CATSDLAASGSTDTQYF. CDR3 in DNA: TGTGCCACCAGTGATTTGGCGGCTAGCGGTAGCACAGATACGCAGTATTTT.

The CDR3, as DNA: TGTGCCAGCAGCAACTCCTACGAGCAGTACTTC. It specifies CASSNSYEQYF. The chain has TRBV2 and TRBJ2-7; D call uncertain. The V end lost 6 bases, the J end lost 0 bases, and 3 bases lay between the germline ends. This CDR3 is built from 11 residues. Germline CDR1 SNHLY, CDR2 FYNNEI. Combining the CDR3 with reference TRBV2 and TRBJ2-7 gives the whole variable domain EPEVTQTPSHQVTQMGQEVILRCVPISNHLYFYWYRQILGQKVEFLVSFYNNEISEKSEIFDDQFSVERPDGSNFTLKIRSTKLEDSAMYFCASSNSYEQYFGPGTRLTVT.

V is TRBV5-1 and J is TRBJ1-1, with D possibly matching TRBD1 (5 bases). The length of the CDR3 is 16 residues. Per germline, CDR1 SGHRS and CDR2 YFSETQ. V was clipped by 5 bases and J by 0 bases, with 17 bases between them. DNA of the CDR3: TGCGCCAGCAGGCCTAGGGGAGACCATATGAACACTGAAGCTTTCTTT. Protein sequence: CASRPRGDHMNTEAFF.

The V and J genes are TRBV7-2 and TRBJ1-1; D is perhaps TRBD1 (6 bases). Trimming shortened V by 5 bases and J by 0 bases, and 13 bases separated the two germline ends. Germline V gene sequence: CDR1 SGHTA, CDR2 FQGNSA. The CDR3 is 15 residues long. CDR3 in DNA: TGTGCCAGCAGCGACCGACAGGTTTTGAACACTGAAGCTTTCTTT. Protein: CASSDRQVLNTEAFF.

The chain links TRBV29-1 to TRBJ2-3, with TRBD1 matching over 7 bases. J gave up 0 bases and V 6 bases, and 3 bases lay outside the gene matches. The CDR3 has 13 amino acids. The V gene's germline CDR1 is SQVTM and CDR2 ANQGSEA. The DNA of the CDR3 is TGCAGCGTCGACAGGGAGAGCACAGATACGCAGTATTTT. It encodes CSVDRESTDTQYF.

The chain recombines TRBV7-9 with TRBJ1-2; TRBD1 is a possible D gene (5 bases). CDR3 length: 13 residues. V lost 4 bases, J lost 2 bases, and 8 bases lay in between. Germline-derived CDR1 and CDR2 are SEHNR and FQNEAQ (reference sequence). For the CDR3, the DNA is TGTGCCAGCAGCTCGAGACAGAACTATGGCTACACCTTC. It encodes CASSSRQNYGYTF.

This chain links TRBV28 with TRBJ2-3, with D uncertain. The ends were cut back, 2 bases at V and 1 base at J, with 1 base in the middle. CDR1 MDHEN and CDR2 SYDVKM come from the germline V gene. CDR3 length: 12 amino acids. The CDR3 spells CASSLGTDTQYF. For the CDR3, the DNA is TGTGCCAGCAGTTTAGGCACAGATACGCAGTATTTT. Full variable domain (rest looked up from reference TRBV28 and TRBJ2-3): DVKVTQSSRYLVKRTGEKVFLECVQDMDHENMFWYRQDPGLGLRLIYFSYDVKMKEKGDIPEGYSVSREKKERFSLILESASTNQTSMYLCASSLGTDTQYFGPGTRLTVL.

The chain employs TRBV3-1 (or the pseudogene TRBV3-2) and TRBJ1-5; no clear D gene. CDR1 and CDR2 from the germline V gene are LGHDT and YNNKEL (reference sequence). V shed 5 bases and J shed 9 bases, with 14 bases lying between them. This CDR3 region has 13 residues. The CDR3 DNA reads TGTGCCAGCAGCTCCAGCCAGGTCGGGCCCCAGCATTTT. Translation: CASSSSQVGPQHF.

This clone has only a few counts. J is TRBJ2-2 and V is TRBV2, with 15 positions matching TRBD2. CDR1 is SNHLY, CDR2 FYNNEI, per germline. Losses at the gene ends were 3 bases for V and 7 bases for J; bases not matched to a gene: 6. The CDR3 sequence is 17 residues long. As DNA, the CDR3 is TGTGCCAGCAGTGATGAAGGACTAGCGGGAGGGAGCGGGGAGCTGTTTTTT. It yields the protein CASSDEGLAGGSGELFF.

DNA for the CDR3: TGTGCCAGCAGTTTAGTCGAGAGGTCTAGCGGGAGCAATGAGCAGTTCTTC. Protein product: CASSLVERSSGSNEQFF. The V and J genes are TRBV28 and TRBJ2-1; 10 bases agree with TRBD2. The CDR3 covers 17 residues. Germline loops: CDR1 MDHEN, CDR2 SYDVKM. Unmatched junction bases numbered 10, after V lost 2 bases and J lost 6 bases.